This T cell receptor (beta chain) was retrieved from a study of shared clonotypes between healthy human individuals. Study-level information: Three CD4 naive, three CD4 memory, two CD8 naive and one CD8 memory plate were used per donor.

Authors' data handling: Filtering differed, since immunoSEQ gave only junction sequences and no quality scores. Libraries were prepared by immunoSEQ multiplex PCR; TCRdb keeps only in-frame clonotypes and omits some of them. The D gene and trimming were derived from the DNA, and the V and J assignments and clone size from that table. The sample lists some 1.1 million clones, approximately 80% occurring once. The V gene's germline CDR1 is SNHLY and CDR2 FYNNEI. CDR3 length: 15 residues. J was trimmed by 7 bases and V by 6 bases; bases with no gene match: 15. Overall study findings and caveats: Richness estimates generally favored naive over memory subsets.

Only one count was recorded for this clone. Its target is not known. Sequenced sample: memory CD4+ T cells from PBMCs. Subset noted: CD45RA-negative fraction. The receptor was derived from a man aged 18 to 30 in good health. Some clones in this sample may be carry-over from other donors' samples. This rearrangement joins TRBV2 to TRBJ2-7; 7 bases are shared with TRBD2. The CDR3 region has the DNA TGTGCCAGCAGCCCCCCGGGACTACCTCCCCGAGAGCAGTACTTC. As protein: CASSPPGLPPREQYF.